What follows is one T cell receptor beta chain and its context. Antigen unknown. Being one base from a much bigger clone, this may be a read error. This sample stems from a study of tumor-infiltrating lymphocytes in primary liver carcinoma. General study results and limits: Between tumor regions, pairs overlapped more than tumor-adjacent and tumor-blood pairs did.

They got blood RNA out of unsorted whole blood and also pulled out germline DNA. The input was approximately 500 ng total RNA; TCR beta cDNA was made from it with a constant-region primer. ARM-PCR, slightly modified, supplied the TCR beta libraries through three nested multiplex PCR rounds. A C-beta reverse primer and TRBV1-TRBV30 forward primers served in each of the first two PCR rounds, at 10 cycles apiece. MiXCR, applied by TCRdb to the multiplex PCR reads, yields one record per CDR3 protein. The sample shows fewer than 400,000 distinct CDR3 sequences, roughly two thirds of them seen only once. Germline V lookup: CDR1 MNHNY, CDR2 SVGAGI (reference sequence). V lost 4 bases, J lost 5 bases, and 13 bases stayed unmatched. The CDR3 totals 16 residues.

The TCR sequence derives from a man in his forties with primary liver carcinoma and hepatitis B virus infection. V is TRBV6-6 and J is TRBJ1-1; TRBD1 matches at 7 bases. Sequencing used peripheral blood. Here the CDR3 DNA reads TGTGCCAGCAGTTTGGGACAGAGCTGGTATAGGACTGAAGCTTTCTTT. This encodes CASSLGQSWYRTEAFF.